One sample yielded the 13 T cell receptor beta chains listed below, sequenced in a study of T-cell reconstitution after alpha-beta-depleted transplantation in children. Construction of the TCRbeta library involved unique molecular identifiers. TCRdb re-called the PCR reads through MiXCR, storing one row per CDR3 protein. The table has around 410,000 distinct CDR3 sequences, around 9.9% seen once. The sample was PBMCs from the stem cell graft donor, taken from the stem cell graft. These receptors all come from a human donor who donated a stem cell graft to a child with acute myeloid leukemia.

This clonotype has ten or more counts. The chain employs TRBV5-1 and TRBJ1-5, with a tentative D call TRBD1 (5 bases). CDR1 SGHRS and CDR2 YFSETQ come from the germline V gene. Deletions cut 0 bases from V and 2 bases from J, with 9 bases between. The CDR3 spans 15 residues. The CDR3, as DNA: TGCGCCAGCAGCTTGGAGCAGGGAGGCAATCAGCCCCAGCATTTT. Residues: CASSLEQGGNQPQHF.

The chain has TRBV15 and TRBJ2-1, with 15 bases that match TRBD2. Germline assignment: CDR1 LNHNV and CDR2 YYDKDF (reference sequence). This CDR3 is built from 15 residues. V gave up 5 bases and J gave up 9 bases; unmatched junction bases: 5. Here the CDR3 DNA reads TGTGCCACCAGCCGGACTAGCGGGAGGGACGGTGAGCAGTTCTTC. The encoded protein is CATSRTSGRDGEQFF.

This rearrangement joins TRBV20-1 to TRBJ2-3, with TRBD2 matching 9 bases. This CDR3 region has 18 residues. Losses at the gene ends were 1 base for V and 2 bases for J; bases not matched to a gene: 13. Germline CDR1 and CDR2: DFQATT and SNEGSKA (reference sequence). The CDR3 loop is CSARGGGGALLTTDTQYF. DNA of the CDR3: TGCAGTGCTAGAGGCGGCGGGGGGGCTCTCCTTACCACAGATACGCAGTATTTT.

Ten or more counts support this clonotype. The chain joins TRBV12-3 or TRBV12-4 to TRBJ2-3; weak D call: TRBD1 (6 bases). The V and J ends lost 4 bases and 0 bases respectively, with 11 bases between them. The CDR3 is 15 residues long. The CDR3 region has the DNA TGTGCCAGCAGTTCCGACAGGACTAGCACAGATACGCAGTATTTT. This translates into CASSSDRTSTDTQYF.

J is TRBJ2-4 and V is TRBV20-1; D tentatively reads TRBD1 or TRBD2 (5 bases each). The V end was cut by 0 bases, the J end by 8 bases, with 11 bases between. The CDR3 sequence is 13 residues long. Germline values: CDR1 DFQATT, CDR2 SNEGSKA (reference sequence). CDR3 DNA sequence: TGCAGTGCTAGAGATCCAGGGACGGACATTCAGTACTTC. It translates to CSARDPGTDIQYF.

This clonotype was counted many times. This chain uses TRBV20-1 with TRBJ2-1, with D unresolved. CDR3 length: 14 residues. Germline CDR1 is DFQATT and CDR2 is SNEGSKA (reference sequence). Trimming took off 3 bases at V and 4 bases at J, with 13 bases between the two ends. CDR3 loop: CSASVSLGYNEQFF. Here the CDR3 DNA reads TGCAGTGCTAGTGTCTCCCTGGGTTACAATGAGCAGTTCTTC.

This clonotype was seen more than once but under ten times. V usage is TRBV20-1 and J usage is TRBJ2-1; either TRBD1 or TRBD2 may fit D (5 bases each). This CDR3 is 12 amino acids long. With 5 bases removed from V and 9 bases from J, the gap between germline ends came to 14 bases. Germline V gene lookup returns CDR1 DFQATT and CDR2 SNEGSKA (reference sequence). CDR3 bases: TGCAGTGCTCTCACCGGGGCTGCTGAGCAGTTCTTC. It yields the protein CSALTGAAEQFF.

The chain carries TRBV12-3 or TRBV12-4 and TRBJ2-7; weak D call: TRBD2 (7 bases). This CDR3 is built from 14 residues. V was pared by 3 bases and J by 2 bases, with 11 bases between. CDR3 sequence (DNA): TGTGCCAGCAGTTTGGGGGGGCCCACCTACGAGCAGTACGTC. As protein: CASSLGGPTYEQYV.

This clonotype was detected a few times. The CDR3 loop reads CASSDQMNTEAFF. The DNA of the CDR3 is TGTGCCAGCAGCGATCAAATGAACACTGAAGCTTTCTTT. The chain recombines TRBV11-2 with TRBJ1-1, with unresolved D. The V end was cut by 5 bases, the J end by 0 bases, with 7 bases between. The CDR3 sequence is 13 residues long. Germline loops: CDR1 SGHAT, CDR2 FQNNGV.

The chain links TRBV6-5 to TRBJ2-7, with 9 bases lining up with TRBD1. This CDR3 region has 13 residues. V lost 2 bases and J lost 6; bases outside the gene matches: 2. In germline, CDR1 is MNHEY, CDR2 SVGAGI. The CDR3 DNA sequence: TGTGCCAGCAGTTACGCGACAGGGGGCGAGCAGTACTTC. Its protein is CASSYATGGEQYF.

The chain recombines TRBV6-1 with TRBJ2-2; D unresolved. The CDR3 runs 13 residues. The germline V gene encodes CDR1 MNHNS and CDR2 SASEGT. V lost 1 base and J 4 bases, leaving 4 bases between the germline ends. CDR3 protein: CASSEGSTGELFF. Written as DNA, the CDR3 is TGTGCCAGCAGTGAAGGGTCCACCGGGGAGCTGTTTTTT.

The J gene is TRBJ2-1, the V gene TRBV29-1; 8 nucleotides line up with TRBD2. The CDR3 contains 14 residues. Germline values: CDR1 SQVTM, CDR2 ANQGSEA. V was clipped by 0 bases and J by 3 bases; unmatched bases: 1. The chain's CDR3 is CSVEERGVYNEQFF. CDR3 DNA: TGCAGCGTTGAAGAGCGGGGGGTCTACAATGAGCAGTTCTTC.

The rearrangement links TRBV6-5 to TRBJ2-3; D gene ambiguous. V lost 2 bases, J lost 4 bases, and 13 bases lay in between. The CDR3 is 15 amino acids. Germline V gene lookup returns CDR1 MNHEY and CDR2 SVGAGI. CDR3 sequence: CASSYTDPAADTQYF. CDR3 bases: TGTGCCAGCAGTTACACGGACCCGGCAGCAGATACGCAGTATTTT.